This T cell receptor (beta chain) was retrieved from a study of blood T cell repertoires in COVID-19. The CDR3 loop spans 14 amino acids. Trimming removed 1 base at V and 7 bases at J, with 11 bases between. Germline-derived CDR1 and CDR2 are MDHEN and SYDVKM. This clone was detected a few times. In the study's own analysis: Reference gene primer amplification yielded estimated nucleated cell counts. TCRdb keeps only in-frame clones here, not all; method: immunoSEQ multiplex PCR. The V and J calls and clone size come from that table; D and trimming were worked out from the DNA. Of approximately 240,000 clones in the sample, approximately 90% are singletons; the top ten hold just under 6.5%.

This chain links TRBV28 with TRBJ1-5; no clear D gene. The receptor was derived from a woman aged 25 to 39 with acute COVID-19. The sequencing sample was made of PBMCs or T cells enriched from blood (not recorded which). DNA for the CDR3: TGTGCCAGCAGTTTATCGGGTATTGGGCAGCCCCAGCATTTT. It specifies CASSLSGIGQPQHF.